This is a list of T cell receptor beta chains from one sample in a study of blood T cell repertoires in COVID-19. Clones were sequenced by immunoSEQ multiplex PCR, and TCRdb holds only the in-frame ones, with some missing. The sample holds some 100,000 clones, 88% seen once. Source material: peripheral blood. Receptors originate from a woman aged 65 to 85 with acute or convalescent COVID-19. Each CDR3 is given with its conserved first and last residue. The D gene is left open where the match is weak. Size values are once, few and many counts, or a class for expanded clones, and some rows have none.

D gene: TRBD2
J gene: TRBJ2-7
V gene: TRBV9
clone size: -
CDR3 protein: CASSRQAGGDEQYF
CDR3 DNA: TGTGCCAGCAGCCGGCAAGCGGGGGGCGACGAGCAGTACTTC

D gene: TRBD1
J gene: TRBJ2-5
V gene: TRBV3-1/TRBV3-2
clone size: -
CDR3 protein: CASRPVPGQAAETQYF
CDR3 DNA: TGTGCCAGCAGGCCTGTCCCGGGACAGGCGGCAGAGACCCAGTACTTC

D gene: -
J gene: TRBJ2-3
V gene: TRBV19
clone size: -
CDR3 protein: CASSLMGRRGTDTQYF
CDR3 DNA: TGTGCCAGTAGTCTAATGGGCCGCAGGGGCACAGATACGCAGTATTTT

D gene: -
J gene: TRBJ2-1
V gene: TRBV3-1/TRBV3-2
clone size: -
CDR3 protein: CASRQGFGSYNEQFF
CDR3 DNA: TGTGCCAGCAGACAGGGTTTTGGGTCCTACAATGAGCAGTTCTTC

D gene: -
J gene: TRBJ1-3
V gene: TRBV5-1
clone size: -
CDR3 protein: CASSTRDSASGNTIYF
CDR3 DNA: TGCGCCAGCAGCACGCGAGACAGTGCCTCTGGAAACACCATATATTTT

D gene: -
J gene: TRBJ2-5
V gene: TRBV2
clone size: -
CDR3 protein: CASMLQVVETQYF
CDR3 DNA: TGTGCCAGCATGCTCCAGGTCGTGGAGACCCAGTACTTC

D gene: -
J gene: TRBJ1-5
V gene: TRBV7-2
clone size: -
CDR3 protein: CASSFSGGNQPQHF
CDR3 DNA: TGTGCCAGCAGCTTTTCAGGGGGCAATCAGCCCCAGCATTTT

D gene: TRBD1
J gene: TRBJ2-1
V gene: TRBV24-1
clone size: -
CDR3 protein: CATSEIPGQGVSSYNEQFF
CDR3 DNA: TGTGCCACCAGTGAGATTCCGGGACAGGGAGTAAGCTCCTACAATGAGCAGTTCTTC

D gene: TRBD2
J gene: TRBJ2-1
V gene: TRBV6-5
clone size: -
CDR3 protein: CASRAGTSGVYEQFF
CDR3 DNA: TGTGCCAGCAGGGCCGGGACTAGCGGGGTGTATGAGCAGTTCTTC

D gene: -
J gene: TRBJ1-1
V gene: TRBV19
clone size: -
CDR3 protein: CASKEALDTEAFF
CDR3 DNA: TGTGCCAGTAAAGAGGCGTTGGACACTGAAGCTTTCTTT

D gene: TRBD2
J gene: TRBJ2-5
V gene: TRBV5-6
clone size: -
CDR3 protein: CASSVTGTSAFETQYF
CDR3 DNA: TGTGCCAGCAGCGTAACCGGGACTAGCGCTTTTGAGACCCAGTACTTC

D gene: -
J gene: TRBJ1-3
V gene: TRBV9
clone size: once
CDR3 protein: CASSASPQPGNSGNTIYF
CDR3 DNA: TGTGCCAGCAGCGCCAGTCCTCAACCAGGAAACTCTGGAAACACCATATATTTT

D gene: TRBD1
J gene: TRBJ2-5
V gene: TRBV5-6
clone size: -
CDR3 protein: CASSGWTGAQETQYF
CDR3 DNA: TGTGCCAGCAGCGGATGGACAGGGGCCCAAGAGACCCAGTACTTC

D gene: TRBD1
J gene: TRBJ2-5
V gene: TRBV7-6
clone size: -
CDR3 protein: CASSSGRGQQETQYF
CDR3 DNA: TGTGCCAGCAGCTCGGGTCGGGGACAGCAAGAGACCCAGTACTTC

D gene: -
J gene: TRBJ1-2
V gene: TRBV19
clone size: -
CDR3 protein: CASSMEDRPTYGYTF
CDR3 DNA: TGTGCCAGTAGTATGGAAGACAGACCTACCTATGGCTACACCTTC

D gene: -
J gene: TRBJ1-4
V gene: TRBV15
clone size: -
CDR3 protein: CATSSEPSNEKLFF
CDR3 DNA: TGTGCCACCAGCAGTGAGCCTTCTAATGAAAAACTGTTTTTT

D gene: TRBD2
J gene: TRBJ2-7
V gene: TRBV7-8
clone size: -
CDR3 protein: CASSLASARTSTLYEQYF
CDR3 DNA: TGTGCCAGCAGCTTAGCCAGCGCAAGGACTAGTACCCTCTACGAGCAGTACTTC

D gene: TRBD1
J gene: TRBJ1-2
V gene: TRBV15
clone size: -
CDR3 protein: CATSRESPGQGFYGYTF
CDR3 DNA: TGTGCCACCAGCAGAGAATCTCCGGGACAGGGTTTCTATGGCTACACCTTC

D gene: -
J gene: TRBJ1-5
V gene: TRBV7-3
clone size: -
CDR3 protein: CASSLNFRGRSNQPQHF
CDR3 DNA: TGTGCCAGCAGCTTAAACTTCAGGGGACGCAGCAATCAGCCCCAGCATTTT

D gene: TRBD2
J gene: TRBJ2-5
V gene: TRBV4-2
clone size: -
CDR3 protein: CASSQEASGGPKTQYF
CDR3 DNA: TGTGCCAGCAGCCAAGAGGCTAGCGGGGGGCCTAAGACCCAGTACTTC

D gene: TRBD1
J gene: TRBJ1-5
V gene: TRBV4-1
clone size: few
CDR3 protein: CASSQEDRVGNQPQHF
CDR3 DNA: TGCGCCAGCAGCCAGGAAGACAGGGTGGGCAATCAGCCCCAGCATTTT

D gene: TRBD1
J gene: TRBJ2-7
V gene: TRBV27
clone size: few
CDR3 protein: CASSPWDRPYEQYF
CDR3 DNA: TGTGCCAGCAGTCCCTGGGACAGGCCGTACGAGCAGTACTTC

D gene: TRBD2
J gene: TRBJ2-3
V gene: TRBV19
clone size: -
CDR3 protein: CASSAGGSGTDTQYF
CDR3 DNA: TGTGCCAGTTCAGCGGGGGGTTCTGGCACAGATACGCAGTATTTT

D gene: TRBD1
J gene: TRBJ2-5
V gene: TRBV7-3
clone size: -
CDR3 protein: CASSFTGGQETQYF
CDR3 DNA: TGTGCCAGCAGCTTCACAGGGGGCCAAGAGACCCAGTACTTC

D gene: TRBD1
J gene: TRBJ1-1
V gene: TRBV19
clone size: -
CDR3 protein: CASSMWDSLNTEAFF
CDR3 DNA: TGTGCCAGTAGTATGTGGGACAGTTTGAACACTGAAGCTTTCTTT

D gene: -
J gene: TRBJ2-7
V gene: TRBV7-3
clone size: few
CDR3 protein: CASSLDRAYEQYF
CDR3 DNA: TGTGCCAGCAGCTTGGACAGAGCCTACGAGCAGTACTTC

D gene: -
J gene: TRBJ1-1
V gene: TRBV18
clone size: few
CDR3 protein: CASSPPGQNTEAFF
CDR3 DNA: TGTGCCAGCTCACCACCGGGACAGAACACTGAAGCTTTCTTT

D gene: -
J gene: TRBJ1-6
V gene: TRBV30
clone size: few
CDR3 protein: CAWSVGAGVSPLHF
CDR3 DNA: TGTGCCTGGAGTGTGGGGGCAGGGGTTTCACCCCTCCACTTT

D gene: TRBD1
J gene: TRBJ1-5
V gene: TRBV19
clone size: -
CDR3 protein: CASSYSGQYTNQPQHF
CDR3 DNA: TGTGCCAGTAGTTATTCGGGACAGTATACCAATCAGCCCCAGCATTTT

D gene: TRBD1
J gene: TRBJ2-3
V gene: TRBV5-1
clone size: few
CDR3 protein: CASSTGQGGDTQYF
CDR3 DNA: TGCGCCAGCAGCACGGGACAGGGAGGAGATACGCAGTATTTT

D gene: TRBD2
J gene: TRBJ2-1
V gene: TRBV24-1
clone size: -
CDR3 protein: CATSEGGGSSYNEQFF
CDR3 DNA: TGTGCCACCAGTGAGGGCGGCGGGAGTTCCTACAATGAGCAGTTCTTC

D gene: -
J gene: TRBJ2-7
V gene: TRBV2
clone size: -
CDR3 protein: CASSALYEQYF
CDR3 DNA: TGTGCCAGCAGTGCCCTTTACGAGCAGTACTTC

D gene: -
J gene: TRBJ1-5
V gene: TRBV6-5
clone size: -
CDR3 protein: CASRRQRNSNQPQHF
CDR3 DNA: TGTGCCAGCAGAAGGCAGCGTAATAGCAATCAGCCCCAGCATTTT

D gene: TRBD2
J gene: TRBJ2-1
V gene: TRBV7-3
clone size: -
CDR3 protein: CASSTVAGHYNEQFF
CDR3 DNA: TGTGCCAGCAGCACCGTAGCGGGGCACTACAATGAGCAGTTCTTC

D gene: -
J gene: TRBJ1-5
V gene: TRBV6-5
clone size: -
CDR3 protein: CASRSGGSNQPQHF
CDR3 DNA: TGTGCCAGCAGGTCCGGGGGAAGCAATCAGCCCCAGCATTTT

D gene: -
J gene: TRBJ1-2
V gene: TRBV6-4
clone size: -
CDR3 protein: CASSDYSRVGGGYTF
CDR3 DNA: TGTGCCAGCAGTGACTATTCTCGGGTAGGAGGTGGCTACACCTTC

D gene: -
J gene: TRBJ1-5
V gene: TRBV28
clone size: -
CDR3 protein: CASSFGNQPQHF
CDR3 DNA: TGTGCCAGCAGTTTCGGGAATCAGCCCCAGCATTTT

D gene: TRBD1
J gene: TRBJ1-3
V gene: TRBV3-1/TRBV3-2
clone size: -
CDR3 protein: CASSQQQGARGNTIYF
CDR3 DNA: TGTGCCAGCAGCCAACAACAGGGGGCCAGAGGAAACACCATATATTTT

D gene: -
J gene: TRBJ2-5
V gene: TRBV5-4
clone size: -
CDR3 protein: CASSGRTQETQYF
CDR3 DNA: TGTGCCAGCAGCGGCAGAACACAAGAGACCCAGTACTTC

D gene: -
J gene: TRBJ2-7
V gene: TRBV28
clone size: once
CDR3 protein: CASRPGGGMGSYEQYF
CDR3 DNA: TGTGCCAGCCGTCCTGGTGGGGGGATGGGATCCTACGAGCAGTACTTC

D gene: -
J gene: TRBJ1-1
V gene: TRBV6-1
clone size: -
CDR3 protein: CASSVAVEEAFF
CDR3 DNA: TGTGCCAGCAGTGTAGCCGTGGAGGAAGCTTTCTTT

D gene: -
J gene: TRBJ2-7
V gene: TRBV28
clone size: -
CDR3 protein: CASSLLTEPYEQYF
CDR3 DNA: TGTGCCAGCAGTTTACTTACGGAGCCATACGAGCAGTACTTC

D gene: -
J gene: TRBJ1-5
V gene: TRBV19
clone size: -
CDR3 protein: CASSIVTSARARNNQPQHF
CDR3 DNA: TGTGCCAGTAGTATAGTAACCTCGGCCCGAGCTAGGAACAATCAGCCCCAGCATTTT

D gene: -
J gene: TRBJ1-1
V gene: TRBV6-1
clone size: -
CDR3 protein: CASSEWQEAFF
CDR3 DNA: TGTGCCAGCAGTGAATGGCAGGAAGCTTTCTTT

D gene: TRBD1
J gene: TRBJ1-1
V gene: TRBV19
clone size: -
CDR3 protein: CASSVDPGQASSTEAFF
CDR3 DNA: TGTGCCAGTAGTGTCGACCCGGGACAGGCTTCTTCCACTGAAGCTTTCTTT

D gene: TRBD1
J gene: TRBJ2-3
V gene: TRBV9
clone size: once
CDR3 protein: CASSERTGNTDTQYF
CDR3 DNA: TGTGCCAGCAGCGAGCGGACAGGGAACACAGATACGCAGTATTTT

D gene: -
J gene: TRBJ1-2
V gene: TRBV19
clone size: once
CDR3 protein: CASRWGDGYTF
CDR3 DNA: TGTGCCAGTAGGTGGGGGGACGGCTACACCTTC

D gene: TRBD2
J gene: TRBJ2-2
V gene: TRBV3-1/TRBV3-2
clone size: -
CDR3 protein: CASSRGLAGGRGTGELFF
CDR3 DNA: TGTGCCAGCAGCCGCGGACTAGCGGGGGGGCGAGGCACCGGGGAGCTGTTTTTT

D gene: TRBD1
J gene: TRBJ2-7
V gene: TRBV6-5
clone size: -
CDR3 protein: CASSPGQGESYEQYF
CDR3 DNA: TGTGCCAGCAGCCCCGGACAGGGGGAGAGCTACGAGCAGTACTTC

D gene: TRBD1
J gene: TRBJ2-7
V gene: TRBV7-8
clone size: -
CDR3 protein: CASSLRTGEYEQYF
CDR3 DNA: TGTGCCAGCAGCCTACGGACAGGGGAGTACGAGCAGTACTTC

D gene: -
J gene: TRBJ2-7
V gene: TRBV5-4
clone size: -
CDR3 protein: CASSEGQAGYEQYF
CDR3 DNA: TGTGCCAGCAGCGAGGGACAAGCCGGGTACGAGCAGTACTTC

D gene: -
J gene: TRBJ2-7
V gene: TRBV6-5
clone size: -
CDR3 protein: CASRRDNQNYEQYF
CDR3 DNA: TGTGCCAGTAGGAGAGATAATCAGAACTACGAGCAGTACTTC

D gene: -
J gene: TRBJ1-6
V gene: TRBV6-5
clone size: -
CDR3 protein: CASGWRNSPLHF
CDR3 DNA: TGTGCCAGCGGTTGGAGAAATTCACCCCTCCACTTT

D gene: TRBD1
J gene: TRBJ2-7
V gene: TRBV27
clone size: -
CDR3 protein: CASSWGQGYEQYF
CDR3 DNA: TGTGCCAGCAGTTGGGGACAGGGATACGAGCAGTACTTC

D gene: -
J gene: TRBJ2-6
V gene: TRBV27
clone size: -
CDR3 protein: CASSFRDPGRTTAGANVLTF
CDR3 DNA: TGTGCCAGCAGTTTCCGCGATCCGGGACGGACTACAGCTGGGGCCAACGTCCTGACTTTC

D gene: -
J gene: TRBJ1-5
V gene: TRBV5-8
clone size: -
CDR3 protein: CASSFYRRGNQPQHF
CDR3 DNA: TGTGCCAGCAGCTTTTATCGCCGGGGAAATCAGCCCCAGCATTTT

D gene: TRBD2
J gene: TRBJ2-1
V gene: TRBV27
clone size: once
CDR3 protein: CASSPRTSGGYNEQFF
CDR3 DNA: TGTGCCAGCAGTCCTCGGACTAGCGGGGGATACAATGAGCAGTTCTTC